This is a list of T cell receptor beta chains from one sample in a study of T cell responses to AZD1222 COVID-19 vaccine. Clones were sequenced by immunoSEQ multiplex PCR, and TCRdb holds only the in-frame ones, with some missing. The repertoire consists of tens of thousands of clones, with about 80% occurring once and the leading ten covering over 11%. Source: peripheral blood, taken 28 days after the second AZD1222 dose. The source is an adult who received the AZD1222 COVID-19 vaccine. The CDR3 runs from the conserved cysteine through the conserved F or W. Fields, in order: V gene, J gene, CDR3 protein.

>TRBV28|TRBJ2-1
CASTEIGLAGDKQFF
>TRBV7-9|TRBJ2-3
CASSLRTRADTQYF
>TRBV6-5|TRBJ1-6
CASSYGGQANSPLHF
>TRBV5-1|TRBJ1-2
CASSDGYYGYTF
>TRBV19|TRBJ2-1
CASSPPNSPKLYEQFF
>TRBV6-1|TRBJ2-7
CASSEFSGTGSSYEQYF
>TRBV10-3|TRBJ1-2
CAIPATRTGTGDYGYTF
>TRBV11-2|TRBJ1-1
CASSLEGVGTEAFF
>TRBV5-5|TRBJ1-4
CASSRGSNNEKLFF
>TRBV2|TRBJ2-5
CASNKKSDRETQNNKETQYF
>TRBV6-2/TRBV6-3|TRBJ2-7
CASSSPGQVNVYEQYF
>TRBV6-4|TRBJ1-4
CAAVGTPTNEKLFF
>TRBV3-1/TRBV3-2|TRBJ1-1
CASSSTGIMNTEAFF
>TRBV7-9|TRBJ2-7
CASSLGSGGQEGLEQYF
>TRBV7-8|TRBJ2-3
CASSFGGALDTQYF
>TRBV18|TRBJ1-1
CASSGSNAYTEAFF